The rows below give T cell receptor beta chains drawn from one sample of a study of Ad26.COV2.S vaccination and SARS-CoV-2 variants. TCRdb's copy holds only in-frame clones and misses some; the assay was immunoSEQ multiplex PCR. The sample records 87,000 or so clones, roughly 84% being singletons. The sequences come from peripheral blood, collected after recovery from COVID-19. These receptors were taken from a human donor who had recovered from COVID-19. Each CDR3 is given with its conserved first and last residue. The order of the fields is J gene, D gene, clone size, V gene, CDR3 protein, CDR3 DNA. A D gene is named only where the DNA matches it firmly. Part of the rows lack a size; the others show once, few, many or a class for expanded clones.

j_gene: TRBJ2-7
d_gene: .
abundance: once
v_gene: TRBV11-2
CDR3aa: CASSLRSGQGPSYEQYF
CDR3nt: TGTGCCAGCAGCTTAAGGTCGGGGCAGGGGCCTTCCTACGAGCAGTACTTC

j_gene: TRBJ1-2
d_gene: .
abundance: once
v_gene: TRBV7-2
CDR3aa: CASLNTPGTRRSLAYGYTF
CDR3nt: TGTGCCAGCCTTAATACCCCCGGCACAAGGCGTTCGTTAGCCTATGGCTACACCTTC

j_gene: TRBJ1-2
d_gene: .
abundance: .
v_gene: TRBV2
CDR3aa: CASSDGGSSGYTF
CDR3nt: TGTGCCAGCAGTGACGGGGGGAGTAGTGGCTACACCTTC

j_gene: TRBJ1-2
d_gene: .
abundance: .
v_gene: TRBV5-1
CDR3aa: CASSLEANYGYTF
CDR3nt: TGCGCCAGCAGCCTGGAGGCGAACTATGGCTACACCTTC

j_gene: TRBJ2-3
d_gene: TRBD1
abundance: .
v_gene: TRBV28
CDR3aa: CASSLSGGLGSISDTQYF
CDR3nt: TGTGCCAGCAGTCTCTCAGGGGGTTTAGGGTCAATTTCAGATACGCAGTATTTT

j_gene: TRBJ2-2
d_gene: TRBD1
abundance: .
v_gene: TRBV29-1
CDR3aa: CSVVFWDRVAGELFF
CDR3nt: TGCAGCGTTGTTTTTTGGGACAGGGTGGCCGGGGAGCTGTTTTTT

j_gene: TRBJ1-6
d_gene: TRBD1
abundance: .
v_gene: TRBV4-2
CDR3aa: CASTIRIGTGDSPLHF
CDR3nt: TGTGCCAGCACCATTAGGATCGGGACAGGGGATTCACCCCTCCACTTT

j_gene: TRBJ2-3
d_gene: TRBD2
abundance: .
v_gene: TRBV6-2/TRBV6-3
CDR3aa: CASSYIREALGDTQYF
CDR3nt: TGTGCCAGCAGTTACATCCGGGAGGCCTTGGGAGATACGCAGTATTTT

j_gene: TRBJ2-7
d_gene: .
abundance: once
v_gene: TRBV27
CDR3aa: CASSWGISYEQYF
CDR3nt: TGTGCCAGCAGTTGGGGTATAAGCTACGAGCAGTACTTC

j_gene: TRBJ1-2
d_gene: .
abundance: .
v_gene: TRBV5-1
CDR3aa: CASSFSGDLYGYTF
CDR3nt: TGCGCCAGCAGCTTCTCAGGGGACCTCTATGGCTACACCTTC

j_gene: TRBJ2-7
d_gene: TRBD2
abundance: .
v_gene: TRBV10-2
CDR3aa: CASSRLAGVYEQYF
CDR3nt: TGCGCCAGCAGTCGACTAGCGGGAGTATACGAGCAGTACTTC

j_gene: TRBJ2-4
d_gene: .
abundance: .
v_gene: TRBV7-2
CDR3aa: CASSLEASDIQYF
CDR3nt: TGTGCCAGCAGCTTAGAGGCGTCTGACATTCAGTACTTC

j_gene: TRBJ2-2
d_gene: .
abundance: .
v_gene: TRBV19
CDR3aa: CATGDRTGELFF
CDR3nt: TGTGCCACGGGCGATCGCACCGGGGAGCTGTTTTTT